These T cell receptor beta chains were read from a single sample in a study of shared clonotypes between healthy human individuals. Assay used: immunoSEQ multiplex PCR; TCRdb lists only in-frame clones, some missing. The data contain hundreds of thousands of clones, approximately 96% of them singletons. The sequenced material came from naive CD8+ T cells sorted from blood. The receptors originated from a woman aged 25 to 45 in good health. CDR3s include the opening cysteine and the closing phenylalanine or tryptophan. The D gene is left open where the match is weak. Clone size is shown for a subset of rows, as once, few, many or a class of expanded clone.

J gene | D gene | V gene | clone size | CDR3 protein | CDR3 DNA
TRBJ1-3 | NA | TRBV15 | NA | CATSNEQGFSGNTIYF | TGTGCCACCAGCAACGAGCAGGGATTCTCTGGAAACACCATATATTTT
TRBJ2-1 | TRBD1 | TRBV5-6 | once | CASRTPLTGKNEQFF | TGTGCCAGCAGGACCCCGTTGACAGGGAAAAATGAGCAGTTCTTC
TRBJ2-7 | NA | TRBV6-5 | NA | CASSPGGHEQYF | TGTGCCAGCAGTCCCGGGGGCCACGAGCAGTACTTC
TRBJ1-5 | NA | TRBV27 | NA | CASRGGLLNQPQHF | TGTGCCAGCCGGGGGGGGCTCCTCAATCAGCCCCAGCATTTT
TRBJ2-5 | NA | TRBV6-1 | NA | CASSELGEETQYF | TGTGCCAGCAGTGAATTAGGGGAAGAGACCCAGTACTTC
TRBJ1-4 | TRBD1 | TRBV4-1 | NA | CASSQDPGTVTNEKLFF | TGCGCCAGCAGCCAAGATCCCGGGACAGTCACTAATGAAAAACTGTTTTTT
TRBJ2-2 | NA | TRBV10-3 | NA | CAISEPGVGNTGELFF | TGTGCCATCAGTGAACCGGGGGTGGGGAACACCGGGGAGCTGTTTTTT
TRBJ1-2 | NA | TRBV9 | NA | CASSAPRTANYGYTF | TGTGCCAGCAGCGCTCCCAGGACAGCGAACTATGGCTACACCTTC
TRBJ2-5 | TRBD2 | TRBV4-2 | NA | CASSQEGLAGASETQYF | TGTGCCAGCAGCCAAGAAGGACTAGCGGGAGCTAGTGAGACCCAGTACTTC
TRBJ1-2 | NA | TRBV6-5 | NA | CASSFGTEGVYGYTF | TGTGCCAGCAGTTTCGGGACGGAGGGGGTGTATGGCTACACCTTC
TRBJ2-3 | TRBD2 | TRBV2 | NA | CASSEPTSGLTDTQYF | TGTGCCAGCAGTGAACCGACTAGCGGACTCACAGATACGCAGTATTTT
TRBJ1-1 | NA | TRBV11-2 | once | CASSLASQSGAFF | TGTGCCAGCAGCTTAGCATCTCAGTCAGGAGCTTTCTTT
TRBJ1-5 | NA | TRBV4-1 | once | CASSQAQTYSNQPQHF | TGCGCCAGCAGCCAAGCCCAAACGTATAGCAATCAGCCCCAGCATTTT